This entry describes one TCR beta chain. Germline V gene lookup returns CDR1 MNHNY and CDR2 SVGAGI (reference sequence). This CDR3 contains 15 residues. The V end lost 6 bases, the J end lost 4 bases, and 18 bases lay between the germline ends. The sample is drawn from a study of blood T cell repertoires in COVID-19. The data were produced by immunoSEQ multiplex PCR, yet TCRdb's version contains in-frame clones alone and is incomplete. The sample yields approximately 51,000 clones, about 85% seen once. Sample: peripheral blood. The sequence came from a human donor in a cohort sampled during active COVID-19. V and J are TRBV6-6 and TRBJ2-5; D perhaps matches TRBD1 (6 bases). The CDR3 region has the DNA TGTGCCAGCAGCCTCATACAGGGCTCAGGAGAGACCCAGTACTTC. It yields the protein CASSLIQGSGETQYF.